What follows are 19 T cell receptor beta chains derived from one specimen sequenced in a study of T cells in Graves' hyperthyroidism and ophthalmopathy. Authors of the study amplified TCR beta CDR3 regions from RNA transcripts. Initially, a first-round RT-PCR of the TCR CDR3 employed the HTBI primer set. TCRdb called the multiplex PCR reads again in MiXCR, with one record for every CDR3 protein. The data contain 490,000 or so distinct CDR3 sequences, approximately 23% of them singletons. What was sequenced was blood. Receptors originate from a woman aged 70-85 years with Graves' ophthalmopathy.

The rearrangement uses TRBV20-1 and TRBJ1-1; D might be TRBD1 (5 bases). CDR3 length: 15 residues. The germline CDR1 and CDR2 sequences are DFQATT and SNEGSKA (reference sequence). The ends were cut back, 0 bases at V and 4 bases at J, with 15 bases in the middle. The CDR3 loop reads CSARDFARASTEAFF. Written as DNA, the CDR3 is TGCAGTGCTAGAGATTTCGCCAGGGCTAGCACTGAAGCTTTCTTT.

The chain combines TRBV7-9 with TRBJ1-1, with 8 nucleotides matching TRBD1. V was clipped by 3 bases and J by 4 bases; unmatched bases: 4. Germline V gene lookup returns CDR1 SEHNR and CDR2 FQNEAQ (reference sequence). The CDR3 spans 14 residues. The CDR3 sequence: CASSLATGATEAFF. CDR3 nucleotides: TGTGCCAGCAGCTTGGCGACAGGGGCCACTGAAGCTTTCTTT.

This clonotype was observed a handful of times. The chain joins TRBV3-1 to TRBJ2-3, with 9 bases matching TRBD1. The germline gives CDR1 LGHDT, CDR2 YNNKEL (reference sequence). This CDR3 region has 13 residues. The V gene end was trimmed by 10 bases and the J gene end by 2 bases; junction bases not matched to a gene: 4. The CDR3 nucleotides read TGTGCCACTACAGGGGGCATCACAGATACGCAGTATTTT. Amino acid sequence: CATTGGITDTQYF.

Only a few counts were recorded for this clonotype. The chain employs TRBV6-2 or TRBV6-3 and TRBJ2-5; 12 bases are a match to TRBD2. The germline V gene encodes CDR1 MNHEY and CDR2 SVGEGT. The CDR3 is 16 residues long. V lost 3 bases, J lost 4 bases, and 6 bases stayed unmatched. DNA of the CDR3: TGTGCCAGCAGTTATACGACTAGCGGGAGACCAGAGACCCAGTACTTC. It is translated as CASSYTTSGRPETQYF.

This clonotype was detected many times. The chain uses TRBV11-2 and TRBJ2-5; 8 nucleotides match TRBD1. Germline CDR1 and CDR2: SGHAT and FQNNGV. The V and J ends lost 5 bases and 5 bases, in that order; junction bases with no gene match: 4. This CDR3 is 13 amino acids long. In DNA, the CDR3 is TGTGCCAGCAGCCCCAACAGGGGGGAGACCCAGTACTTC. Translated: CASSPNRGETQYF.

This clonotype showed up just a few times. The V and J genes are TRBV12-3 or TRBV12-4 and TRBJ2-3, with D possibly being TRBD1 (6 bases). Between the trimmed V and J ends, which lost 3 bases and 5 bases, there was a span of 15 bases. This CDR3 is 15 amino acids long. This CDR3 reads CASSLTGSWVDTQYF. The CDR3, as DNA: TGTGCCAGCAGTTTGACAGGTTCCTGGGTAGATACGCAGTATTTT.

V gene TRBV7-8 combines with J gene TRBJ2-5, with D perhaps TRBD1 (6 bases). V lost 5 bases to trimming and J lost 11 bases, with 18 bases between them. Germline CDR1 is SGHVS and CDR2 is FQNEAQ. The CDR3 is 13 amino acids. CDR3: CASSPEDRSVQYF. In DNA, the CDR3 is TGTGCCAGCAGCCCCGAGGACAGATCGGTACAGTACTTC.

This clonotype appeared a few times. The genes are TRBV27 and TRBJ1-5; TRBD1 agrees at 10 bases. Germline CDR1 and CDR2: MNHEY and SMNVEV (reference sequence). With V trimmed by 2 bases and J by 6 bases, 10 bases remained unmatched. The CDR3 length is 17 residues. CDR3 loop: CASSLQFPGQGFQPQHF. The DNA of the CDR3 is TGTGCCAGCAGTTTACAATTCCCGGGACAGGGGTTTCAGCCCCAGCATTTT.

In its sample, this clonotype was seen many times. V gene TRBV2 combines with J gene TRBJ2-1, with D perhaps matching TRBD2 (5 bases). Germline V gene sequence: CDR1 SNHLY, CDR2 FYNNEI. The CDR3 extends over 15 amino acids. V lost 7 bases, J lost 0 bases, and 13 bases lay in between. CDR3 region: CASTNLAGSYNEQFF. CDR3 bases: TGTGCCAGCACCAACCTAGCTGGCTCCTACAATGAGCAGTTCTTC.

This clonotype turned up a few times. The chain recombines TRBV12-3 or TRBV12-4 with TRBJ1-3; D perhaps matches TRBD1 (5 bases). The CDR3 loop spans 14 amino acids. V lost 6 bases to trimming and J lost 4 bases, with 13 bases between them. CDR3 loop: CASSKSGVGNTIYF. The CDR3 DNA reads as TGTGCCAGCAGCAAGTCGGGGGTGGGAAACACCATATATTTT.

The chain carries TRBV4-1 and TRBJ2-3; D is uncertain. The CDR3 is 15 residues long. V lost 1 base and J lost 1, with 9 bases in between. The V gene's germline CDR1 is MGHRA and CDR2 YSYEKL. This CDR3 reads CASSQVSTRTDTQYF. In DNA, the CDR3 is TGCGCCAGCAGCCAAGTGTCGACCCGCACAGATACGCAGTATTTT.

The V gene is TRBV12-3 or TRBV12-4, the J gene TRBJ1-3; tentatively, D is TRBD1 (6 bases). The CDR3 extends over 15 amino acids. Trimming took off 2 bases at V and 1 base at J, with 9 bases between the two ends. The CDR3, as DNA: TGTGCCAGCAGTTTACGGGACATTTCTGGAAACACCATATATTTT. Protein product: CASSLRDISGNTIYF.

This chain uses TRBV7-2 with TRBJ2-2; 11 bases are shared with TRBD2. Germline trimming cut 1 base from V and 4 bases from J; bases unmatched to any gene: 8. Germline V lookup: CDR1 SGHTA, CDR2 FQGNSA. The CDR3 sequence is 18 residues long. CDR3 amino acids: CASSLGVIAGGITGELFF. In DNA form, the CDR3 reads TGTGCCAGCAGCTTAGGGGTGATAGCGGGAGGGATCACCGGGGAGCTGTTTTTT.

The chain is built from TRBV4-1 and TRBJ1-1, with 9 bases identical to TRBD1. CDR1 and CDR2 (germline): MGHRA, YSYEKL. V dropped 3 bases and J dropped 10; count of bases not matched to a gene: 27. CDR3 length: 20 amino acids. The CDR3 region has the DNA TGCGCCAGCAGCCAGCCTCGTCCCGGGACAGGGCCGAGGGTTGGACGGGGAGCTTTCTTT. Translated: CASSQPRPGTGPRVGRGAFF.

The V gene is TRBV20-1, the J gene TRBJ2-7; D is perhaps TRBD2 (6 bases). This CDR3 spans 11 amino acids. Trimming left V 7 bases short and J 4 bases short, with 11 bases between. Germline V gives CDR1 DFQATT, CDR2 SNEGSKA (reference sequence). The CDR3 nucleotides are TGCAGTGGCCCCGGGGGTTACGAGCAGTACTTC. Encoded protein: CSGPGGYEQYF.

The V and J genes are TRBV20-1 and TRBJ2-2, with 9 bases identical to TRBD2. Trimming removed 2 bases from V and 6 bases from J; junction bases left unmatched: 4. Germline V CDR1 and CDR2: DFQATT, SNEGSKA (reference sequence). The CDR3 is made up of 14 amino acids. The CDR3 DNA is TGCAGTGCTAGACGGCTAGCGGGATCCGGGGAGCTGTTTTTT. This encodes CSARRLAGSGELFF.

The chain is built from TRBV29-1 and TRBJ1-1; a weak D match, TRBD1 (5 bases). Trimming took off 7 bases at V and 1 base at J, with 10 bases between the two ends. The CDR3 has 12 residues. CDR1 is SQVTM, CDR2 ANQGSEA, per germline. The CDR3 DNA is TGCAGCGCACACCAGGGGAACACTGAAGCTTTCTTT. Protein: CSAHQGNTEAFF.

This clonotype showed up many times. The genes are TRBV28 and TRBJ2-1; perhaps TRBD2 as D (6 bases). Germline V gene lookup returns CDR1 MDHEN and CDR2 SYDVKM. This CDR3 contains 14 residues. V lost 8 bases to trimming and J lost 0 bases, with 11 bases between them. The CDR3 DNA sequence: TGTGCCAGCTCTAGCGCGAGCTCCTACAATGAGCAGTTCTTC. Amino acid sequence: CASSSASSYNEQFF.

The chain has TRBV18 and TRBJ2-7; 11 bases are a match to TRBD2. This CDR3 contains 15 residues. CDR1 is KGHSH, CDR2 LQKENI, per germline. The ends lost 1 base at V and 4 bases at J; junction bases unmatched: 3. CDR3 bases: TGTGCCAGCTCACCACAGGTAGCGGGAGGGTACGAGCAGTACTTC. This encodes CASSPQVAGGYEQYF.